What follows is one T cell receptor (beta chain) and its context. Its antigen remains unidentified. The CDR3 goes on 3 residues after the read ends, and that part is filled in from the germline J gene. This sample was taken from a study of T cells in women clearing cervical HPV infection. The method was immunoSEQ multiplex PCR; TCRdb's version includes in-frame clones alone and lacks a portion of them. This table holds tens of thousands of clones. The study's findings and limits: CIN3+ cases had significantly higher TCR repertoire richness than controls, but evenness did not differ. It is unknown whether associations predate infection; no effector/memory or HPV-specific sorting.

There are 15 residues in the CDR3. Sequenced input: blood buffy coat. The receptor comes from a woman between 18 and 75 years old with a cervical HPV16 infection that either progressed to CIN3+ or cleared (not recorded which). The chain is built from TRBV5-3 and TRBJ1-2; 11 bases fit TRBD1. TRBV5-3 is sorted into the ORF group, with uncertain function. CDR3 region: CARSLARDRGKGYTF. The DNA read from the CDR3 is TGTGCCAGAAGCTTGGCCCGGGACAGGGGGAAGGGC.